A single sample is the source of the 32 T cell receptor beta chains below, sequenced in a study of blood T cell repertoires in COVID-19. Data came from immunoSEQ multiplex PCR; TCRdb stores just in-frame clones and leaves some out. The data hold fewer than 350,000 clones, with 70% to 90% observed a single time. The sample was PBMCs or T cells enriched from blood (not recorded which). The receptor source for this set is a woman between 25 and 40 years old with acute COVID-19.

The J gene is TRBJ1-2, the V gene TRBV6-5; a weak D match, TRBD1 (6 bases). Germline CDR1 and CDR2: MNHEY and SVGAGI. The CDR3 has 15 residues. The V end was cut by 0 bases, the J end by 6 bases, with 14 bases between. The CDR3 spells CASSYSSGARDGYTF. CDR3 nucleotides: TGTGCCAGCAGTTACTCATCAGGGGCCCGGGATGGCTACACCTTC.

The J gene is TRBJ2-1, the V gene TRBV9; 11 bases are shared with TRBD2. Looked up from germline, CDR1 is SGDLS and CDR2 is YYNGEE. This CDR3 contains 18 residues. The junction had 5 bases not matched to a gene; V was cut back by 0 bases and J by 0 bases. CDR3 sequence: CASSVEPSGRSSYNEQFF. CDR3 coding DNA: TGTGCCAGCAGCGTAGAACCTAGCGGGAGGAGCTCCTACAATGAGCAGTTCTTC. Variable domain in full (rest from reference TRBV9 and TRBJ2-1): DSGVTQTPKHLITATGQRVTLRCSPRSGDLSVYWYQQSLDQGLQFLIQYYNGEERAKGNILERFSAQQFPDLHSELNLSSLELGDSALYFCASSVEPSGRSSYNEQFFGPGTRLTVL.

CDR3 sequence reads: CASSPSRDGGTEAFF. DNA of the CDR3: TGTGCCAGCAGCCCGTCCCGGGACGGGGGGACTGAAGCTTTCTTT. This chain joins TRBV7-3 and TRBJ1-1, with D perhaps matching TRBD1 (5 bases). CDR3 length: 15 residues. V was cut by 5 bases and J by 5 bases, with 18 bases left in between. Germline CDR1 and CDR2: SGHTA and FQGTGA.

This chain uses TRBV4-1 with TRBJ2-7; no clear D. The CDR3 is 13 residues long. Deletions cut 6 bases from V and 5 bases from J, with 14 bases between. Germline V gene data show CDR1 as MGHRA and CDR2 as YSYEKL. The CDR3 nucleotides read TGCGCCAGCAGTGTTAGCAAGGCACACGAGCAGTACTTC. Translation: CASSVSKAHEQYF.

This chain links TRBV3-1 (or the pseudogene TRBV3-2) with TRBJ1-2, with unresolved D. Trimming took 0 bases from V and 2 from J, leaving 7 bases between them. The germline CDR1 and CDR2 sequences are LGHDT and YNNKEL (reference sequence). The CDR3 has 14 amino acids. CDR3 sequence (DNA): TGTGCCAGCAGCCAAGAACAGAGAAACTATGGCTACACCTTC. This encodes CASSQEQRNYGYTF.

The chain uses TRBV13 and TRBJ1-3; no clear D. The CDR3 is 15 amino acids. Germline-derived CDR1 and CDR2 are PRHDT and FYEKMQ (reference sequence). The V end lost 6 bases, the J end lost 0 bases, and 12 bases lay between the germline ends. The CDR3 loop is CASSQRGFSGNTIYF. CDR3 DNA sequence: TGTGCCAGCAGTCAACGGGGATTCTCTGGAAACACCATATATTTT. The entire variable domain, with the rest obtained from reference TRBV13 and TRBJ1-3, is as follows: AAGVIQSPRHLIKEKRETATLKCYPIPRHDTVYWYQQGPGQDPQFLISFYEKMQSDKGSIPDRFSAQQFSDYHSELNMSSLELGDSALYFCASSQRGFSGNTIYFGEGSWLTVV.

V and J are TRBV28 and TRBJ1-1, with D uncertain. V lost 3 bases to trimming and J lost 1 base, with 21 bases between them. The germline V gene encodes CDR1 MDHEN and CDR2 SYDVKM. This CDR3 has 18 residues. The CDR3 region is CASSFPKPVPQPNTEAFF. In nucleotides, the CDR3 is TGTGCCAGCAGTTTCCCGAAACCGGTCCCTCAACCGAACACTGAAGCTTTCTTT.

This sequence joins TRBV5-1 and TRBJ2-7; a possible D gene is TRBD2 (6 bases). Germline CDR1 SGHRS, CDR2 YFSETQ. Trimming pared 4 bases from V and 4 bases from J, leaving 18 bases between. This CDR3 contains 15 residues. CDR3 bases: TGCGCCAGCAGCGCAGCGACCGGGAGCCAATACGAGCAGTACTTC. Amino acid sequence: CASSAATGSQYEQYF.

The rearrangement links TRBV5-1 to TRBJ2-3, with no clear D. This CDR3 comprises 13 residues. The ends were cut back, 4 bases at V and 2 bases at J, with 8 bases in the middle. From germline, CDR1 is SGHRS and CDR2 YFSETQ. CDR3 region: CASSTEPTDTQYF. CDR3 in DNA: TGCGCCAGCAGCACCGAGCCCACAGATACGCAGTATTTT.

The J gene is TRBJ1-5, the V gene TRBV1; TRBD1 reflects the table's D call only, with no check against the DNA. TRBV1 is assigned pseudogene status. The CDR3 covers 17 residues. CDR3: CTSSQDTGGAGNQPQHF. DNA for the CDR3: TGCACCAGCAGCCAAGATACAGGGGGCGCGGGCAATCAGCCCCAGCATTTT.

This sequence joins TRBV13 and TRBJ2-1; 11 nucleotides line up with TRBD2. The germline V gene encodes CDR1 PRHDT and CDR2 FYEKMQ (reference sequence). Losses at the gene ends were 5 bases for V and 3 bases for J; bases not matched to a gene: 3. The CDR3 has 15 amino acids. The CDR3 coding sequence is TGTGCCAGCAGCCCGGGACTAGCGGACTACAATGAGCAGTTCTTC. Its protein product is CASSPGLADYNEQFF. The variable domain in full, with the rest retrieved from reference TRBV13 and TRBJ2-1, is AAGVIQSPRHLIKEKRETATLKCYPIPRHDTVYWYQQGPGQDPQFLISFYEKMQSDKGSIPDRFSAQQFSDYHSELNMSSLELGDSALYFCASSPGLADYNEQFFGPGTRLTVL.

This chain uses TRBV9 with TRBJ2-1, with 8 bases that match TRBD2. The CDR3 runs to 18 residues. The V and J ends lost 4 bases and 7 bases, in that order; junction bases with no gene match: 19. Germline assignment: CDR1 SGDLS and CDR2 YYNGEE. The CDR3 sequence is CASSPGGSGTSEVNEQFF. The CDR3 nucleotides read TGTGCCAGCAGCCCCGGGGGTAGCGGGACGTCCGAGGTGAATGAGCAGTTCTTC.

This chain connects TRBV4-3 to TRBJ2-7, with D perhaps matching TRBD2 (6 bases). Germline V gene lookup returns CDR1 LGHNA and CDR2 YSLEER. This CDR3 has 14 amino acids. V shed 3 bases and J shed 2 bases, with 11 bases lying between them. The CDR3 coding sequence is TGCGCCAGCAGCCAGGGCGCGGGACCCTACGAGCAGTACTTC. Protein product: CASSQGAGPYEQYF.

The rearrangement links TRBV28 to TRBJ1-6, with 9 bases fitting TRBD1. Per germline, CDR1 MDHEN and CDR2 SYDVKM. Germline trimming cut 7 bases from V and 10 bases from J; bases unmatched to any gene: 8. CDR3 length: 14 amino acids. CDR3 sequence reads: CASIRDRAVSPLHF. The CDR3 DNA reads TGTGCCAGCATCCGGGACAGGGCAGTATCACCCCTCCACTTT.

Regarding this clone: As the CDR3 is not closed by the conserved phenylalanine or tryptophan, this likely results from a read error. It is unclear where the CDR3 begins or ends on the DNA, so no DNA is shown, and the CDR3 is as TCRdb lists it. This sequence joins TRBV3-1 (or the pseudogene TRBV3-2) and TRBJ1-4; the table's D gene call, TRBD1, was not cross checked with the DNA. 9 amino acids form the CDR3, both terminal residues included. Germline values: CDR1 LGHDT, CDR2 YNNKEL (reference sequence). CDR3 sequence: CASSHRVIG.

The rearrangement links TRBV5-1 to TRBJ2-5; a weak D match, TRBD1 (6 bases). Germline V gene lookup returns CDR1 SGHRS and CDR2 YFSETQ. The CDR3 loop spans 14 amino acids. V lost 3 bases to trimming and J lost 2 bases, with 11 bases between them. The CDR3 region is CASSWQGQQETQYF. DNA for the CDR3: TGCGCCAGCAGCTGGCAGGGGCAGCAAGAGACCCAGTACTTC.

This chain links TRBV2 with TRBJ1-6, with no clear D. The CDR3 spans 15 residues. Germline values: CDR1 SNHLY, CDR2 FYNNEI. V was clipped by 7 bases and J by 8 bases, with 18 bases between them. CDR3 bases: TGTGCCAGCATTAGGACTTCATGGGCGGATTCACCCCTCCACTTT. It specifies CASIRTSWADSPLHF.

This sequence joins TRBV28 and TRBJ1-1, with 9 bases matching TRBD1. The germline V gene has CDR1 MDHEN and CDR2 SYDVKM. The V and J ends lost 6 bases and 3 bases, in that order; junction bases with no gene match: 5. This CDR3 has 14 residues. CDR3 DNA sequence: TGTGCCAGCAGCGTACAGGGGGCATACACTGAAGCTTTCTTT. This gives the protein CASSVQGAYTEAFF.

This clone was seen only once. The chain employs TRBV19 and TRBJ2-1; 7 positions match TRBD1. Germline CDR1 LNHDA, CDR2 SQIVND (reference sequence). The CDR3 extends over 16 amino acids. V trimming: 0 bases; J trimming: 4 bases; junction bases outside the gene matches: 6. The CDR3 nucleotides read TGTGCCAGTAGTATAGATGTGGCAGGGGGATACAATGAGCAGTTCTTC. It specifies CASSIDVAGGYNEQFF.

The V call is TRBV28, the J call TRBJ2-7, with 7 bases fitting TRBD1. CDR3 size: 15 residues. V gave up 5 bases and J gave up 3 bases; unmatched junction bases: 10. Germline loops: CDR1 MDHEN, CDR2 SYDVKM. DNA of the CDR3: TGTGCCAGCAGTACCCGGACAGGAGAGAACTACGAGCAGTACTTC. Translating it yields CASSTRTGENYEQYF.

Turning to this clone: Other DNA sequences from this sample encode an identical CDR3 as well. The V call is TRBV5-4, the J call TRBJ2-3; 8 nucleotides line up with TRBD1. Germline assignment: CDR1 SGHNT and CDR2 YYREEE (reference sequence). With 5 bases clipped from V and 1 base from J, the junction kept 6 bases outside the gene matches. The CDR3 is 15 amino acids. The CDR3 coding sequence is TGTGCCAGCAGTCCTGGGACAGGCGGCACAGATACGCAGTATTTT. Its translation: CASSPGTGGTDTQYF.

The chain recombines TRBV4-1 with TRBJ1-3; D remains ambiguous. Germline CDR1 is MGHRA and CDR2 is YSYEKL. The CDR3 totals 16 residues. Deletions cut 0 bases from V and 1 base from J, with 10 bases between. DNA of the CDR3: TGCGCCAGCAGCCAAGATCCCGGAGGATCTGGAAACACCATATATTTT. It codes for CASSQDPGGSGNTIYF.

This clone was detected once. The gene calls are TRBV7-9 and TRBJ1-2, with 8 positions matching TRBD1. The CDR3 loop spans 15 amino acids. From germline, CDR1 is SEHNR and CDR2 FQNEAQ (reference sequence). Trimming cost V 1 base and J 4 bases; bases outside gene matches: 5. The DNA for the CDR3 is TGTGCCAGCAGCTTAGGGGGACAGGATCCCTATGGCTACACCTTC. The encoded protein is CASSLGGQDPYGYTF.

The CDR3 sequence is CASSARLAEPPYEQYF. In nucleotides, the CDR3 is TGTGCCAGCAGCGCTAGACTAGCGGAGCCCCCCTACGAGCAGTACTTC. V usage is TRBV7-2 and J usage is TRBJ2-7; 9 bases match TRBD2. The V gene's germline CDR1 is SGHTA and CDR2 FQGNSA. Trimming at V came to 5 bases and at J to 2 bases, leaving 10 bases not matched to a gene. This CDR3 contains 16 residues.

This sequence joins TRBV5-1 and TRBJ1-3; maybe TRBD1 (5 bases). CDR3 size: 15 residues. The V end lost 5 bases, the J end lost 2 bases, and 14 bases lay between the germline ends. Germline CDR1 is SGHRS and CDR2 is YFSETQ. The CDR3 loop is CASSLAAGAGNTIYF. The CDR3 DNA is TGCGCCAGCAGTCTCGCAGCGGGGGCTGGAAACACCATATATTTT.

The genes are TRBV10-2 and TRBJ2-7; D call uncertain. Trimming pared 2 bases from V and 4 bases from J, leaving 6 bases between. The CDR3 sequence is 12 residues long. Germline V gene lookup returns CDR1 WSHSY and CDR2 SAAADI. CDR3 sequence: CASSEGEYEQYF. The CDR3 DNA sequence: TGCGCCAGCAGTGAGGGAGAGTACGAGCAGTACTTC.

V and J are TRBV7-2 and TRBJ2-1; D remains unclear. The germline CDR1 and CDR2 sequences are SGHTA and FQGNSA. V shed 1 base and J shed 8 bases, with 12 bases lying between them. The CDR3 contains 14 residues. As DNA, the CDR3 is TGTGCCAGCAGCTTAGATGTAGAATACGATGAGCAGTTCTTC. This gives the protein CASSLDVEYDEQFF.

The chain combines TRBV5-4 with TRBJ1-1; no definite D call. Looked up from germline, CDR1 is SGHNT and CDR2 is YYREEE (reference sequence). The CDR3 consists of 14 residues. V was pared by 4 bases and J by 1 base, with 11 bases between. Written as DNA, the CDR3 is TGTGCCAGCAGCCTACGAGAGAAGAACACTGAAGCTTTCTTT. Protein: CASSLREKNTEAFF.

The chain links TRBV28 to TRBJ2-1; D is uncertain. Trimming pared 6 bases from V and 6 bases from J, leaving 12 bases between. This CDR3 comprises 13 residues. Germline V gene data show CDR1 as MDHEN and CDR2 as SYDVKM. CDR3: CASSLPSPNEQFF. CDR3 nucleotide sequence: TGTGCCAGCAGCCTTCCCTCCCCCAATGAGCAGTTCTTC.

The chain couples TRBV27 to TRBJ1-5; unclear D gene. Germline CDR1 is MNHEY and CDR2 is SMNVEV (reference sequence). The V end lost 10 bases, the J end lost 1 base, and 14 bases lay between the germline ends. The CDR3 loop spans 14 amino acids. In DNA form, the CDR3 reads TGTGCCACAGAGGGCCGGGAGAGCAATCAGCCCCAGCATTTT. Its translation: CATEGRESNQPQHF.

The rearrangement links TRBV5-4 to TRBJ1-4, with a tentative D call TRBD1 (5 bases). Trimming pared 5 bases from V and 1 base from J, leaving 12 bases between. Germline values: CDR1 SGHNT, CDR2 YYREEE (reference sequence). CDR3 length: 15 residues. In nucleotides, the CDR3 is TGTGCCAGCAGTTCGGGAGGGGTAACTAATGAAAAACTGTTTTTT. This encodes CASSSGGVTNEKLFF.

The chain is built from TRBV6-4 and TRBJ2-3; D possibly corresponds to TRBD1 (5 bases). This CDR3 is 14 amino acids long. V was pared by 3 bases and J by 4 bases, with 11 bases between. Germline CDR1 and CDR2: MRHNA and SNTAGT. CDR3: CASSEGLEADTQYF. In DNA, the CDR3 is TGTGCCAGCAGTGAGGGGCTAGAGGCAGATACGCAGTATTTT.